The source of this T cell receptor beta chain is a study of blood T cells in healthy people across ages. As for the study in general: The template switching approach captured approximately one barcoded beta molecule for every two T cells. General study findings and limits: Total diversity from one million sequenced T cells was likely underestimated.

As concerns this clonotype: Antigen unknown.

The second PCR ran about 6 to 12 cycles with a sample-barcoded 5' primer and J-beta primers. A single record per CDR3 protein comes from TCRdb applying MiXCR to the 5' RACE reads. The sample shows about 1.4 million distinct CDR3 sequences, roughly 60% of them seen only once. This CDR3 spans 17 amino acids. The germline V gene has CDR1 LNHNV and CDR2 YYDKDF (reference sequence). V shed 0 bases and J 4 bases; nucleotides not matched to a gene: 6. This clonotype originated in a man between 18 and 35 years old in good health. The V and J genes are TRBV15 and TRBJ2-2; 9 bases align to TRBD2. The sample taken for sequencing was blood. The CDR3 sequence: CATSRDSSGGLTGELFF. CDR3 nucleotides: TGTGCCACCAGCAGAGATTCGAGCGGGGGGCTCACCGGGGAGCTGTTTTTT.